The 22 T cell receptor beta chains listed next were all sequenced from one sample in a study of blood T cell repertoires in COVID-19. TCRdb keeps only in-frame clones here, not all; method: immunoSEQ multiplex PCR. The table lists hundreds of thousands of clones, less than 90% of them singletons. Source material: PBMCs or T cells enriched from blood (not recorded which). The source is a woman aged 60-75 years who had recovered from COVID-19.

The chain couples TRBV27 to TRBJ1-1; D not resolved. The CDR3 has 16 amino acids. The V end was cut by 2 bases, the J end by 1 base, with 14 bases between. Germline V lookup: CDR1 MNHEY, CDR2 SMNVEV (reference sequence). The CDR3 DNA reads TGTGCCAGCAGTTTAGAGGCACTCCCTTCGAACACTGAAGCTTTCTTT. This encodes CASSLEALPSNTEAFF.

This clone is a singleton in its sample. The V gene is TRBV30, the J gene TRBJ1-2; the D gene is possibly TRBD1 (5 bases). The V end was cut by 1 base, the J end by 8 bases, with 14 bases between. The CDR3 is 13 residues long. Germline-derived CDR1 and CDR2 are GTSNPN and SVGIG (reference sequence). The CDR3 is CAWSGQGARGYTF. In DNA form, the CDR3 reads TGTGCCTGGAGTGGTCAGGGTGCGAGAGGCTACACCTTC.

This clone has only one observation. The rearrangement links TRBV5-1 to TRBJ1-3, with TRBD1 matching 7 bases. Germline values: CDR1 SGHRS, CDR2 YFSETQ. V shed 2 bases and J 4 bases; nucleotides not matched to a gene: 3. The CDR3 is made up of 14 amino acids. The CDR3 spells CASSFGDRGNTIYF. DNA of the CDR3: TGCGCCAGCAGCTTCGGGGACAGAGGAAACACCATATATTTT.

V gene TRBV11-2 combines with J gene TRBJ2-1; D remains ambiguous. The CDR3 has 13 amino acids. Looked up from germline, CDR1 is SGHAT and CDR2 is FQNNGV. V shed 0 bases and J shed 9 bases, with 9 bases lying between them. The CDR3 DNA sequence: TGTGCCAGCAGCTTAGACGGCAGAGGTGAGCAGTTCTTC. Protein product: CASSLDGRGEQFF.

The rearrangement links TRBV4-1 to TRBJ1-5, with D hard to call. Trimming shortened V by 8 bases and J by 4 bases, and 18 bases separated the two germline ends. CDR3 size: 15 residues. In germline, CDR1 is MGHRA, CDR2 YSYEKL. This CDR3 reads CASSTKSDYNQPQHF. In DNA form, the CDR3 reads TGCGCCAGCTCCACTAAGTCGGATTATAATCAGCCCCAGCATTTT.

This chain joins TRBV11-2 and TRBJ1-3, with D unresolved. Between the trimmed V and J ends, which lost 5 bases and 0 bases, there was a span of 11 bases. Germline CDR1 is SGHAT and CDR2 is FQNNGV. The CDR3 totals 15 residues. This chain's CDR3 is CASSPRPGSGNTIYF. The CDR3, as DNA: TGTGCCAGCAGCCCCCGACCGGGCTCTGGAAACACCATATATTTT.

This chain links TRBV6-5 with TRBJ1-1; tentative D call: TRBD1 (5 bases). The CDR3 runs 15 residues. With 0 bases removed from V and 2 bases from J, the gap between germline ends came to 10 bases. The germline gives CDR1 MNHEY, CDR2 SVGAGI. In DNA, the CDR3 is TGTGCCAGCAGTTACTCTTGGACAACTAACACTGAAGCTTTCTTT. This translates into CASSYSWTTNTEAFF.

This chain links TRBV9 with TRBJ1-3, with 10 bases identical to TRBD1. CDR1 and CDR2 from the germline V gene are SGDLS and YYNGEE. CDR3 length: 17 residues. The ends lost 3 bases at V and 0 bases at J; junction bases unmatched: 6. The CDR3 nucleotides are TGTGCCAGCAGCGCCCAGGGACAGGGGAACTCTGGAAACACCATATATTTT. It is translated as CASSAQGQGNSGNTIYF.

The CDR3 bases are TGCGCCAGCAGCGTGGGAAACGGGGGGAAAGAGACCCAGTACTTC. Its protein product is CASSVGNGGKETQYF. The V gene is TRBV5-1, the J gene TRBJ2-5, with 7 bases matching TRBD2. CDR1 and CDR2 from the germline V gene are SGHRS and YFSETQ. This CDR3 has 15 residues. Trimming removed 4 bases from V and 3 bases from J; junction bases left unmatched: 9. Full variable domain (rest looked up from reference TRBV5-1 and TRBJ2-5): KAGVTQTPRYLIKTRGQQVTLSCSPISGHRSVSWYQQTPGQGLQFLFEYFSETQRNKGNFPGRFSGRQFSNSRSEMNVSTLELGDSALYLCASSVGNGGKETQYFGPGTRLLVL.

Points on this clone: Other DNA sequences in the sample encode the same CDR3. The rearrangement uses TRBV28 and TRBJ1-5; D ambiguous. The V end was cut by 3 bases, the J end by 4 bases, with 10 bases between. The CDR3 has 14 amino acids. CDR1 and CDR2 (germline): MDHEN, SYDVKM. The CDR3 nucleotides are TGTGCCAGCAGTTTGGGATCGGGGAATCAGCCCCAGCATTTT. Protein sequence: CASSLGSGNQPQHF.

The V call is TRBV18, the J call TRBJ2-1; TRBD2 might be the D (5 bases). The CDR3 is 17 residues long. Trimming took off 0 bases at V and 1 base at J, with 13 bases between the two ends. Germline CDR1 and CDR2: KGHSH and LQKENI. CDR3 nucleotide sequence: TGTGCCAGCTCACCACCTATTACGGGGATATCCTACAATGAGCAGTTCTTC. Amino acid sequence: CASSPPITGISYNEQFF.

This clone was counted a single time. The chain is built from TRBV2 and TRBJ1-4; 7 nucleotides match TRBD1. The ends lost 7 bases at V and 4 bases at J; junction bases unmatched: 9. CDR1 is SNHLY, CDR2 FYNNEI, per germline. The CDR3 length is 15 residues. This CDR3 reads CASTQGDSNNEKLFF. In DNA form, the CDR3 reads TGTGCCAGCACCCAAGGGGACAGCAATAATGAAAAACTGTTTTTT.

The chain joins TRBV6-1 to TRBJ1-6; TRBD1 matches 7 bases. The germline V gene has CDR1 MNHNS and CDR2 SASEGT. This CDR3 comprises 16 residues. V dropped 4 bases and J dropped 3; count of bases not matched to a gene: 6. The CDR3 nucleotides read TGTGCCAGCAGTGGTAGGGGGCAAGGCTATAATTCACCCCTCCACTTT. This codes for CASSGRGQGYNSPLHF.

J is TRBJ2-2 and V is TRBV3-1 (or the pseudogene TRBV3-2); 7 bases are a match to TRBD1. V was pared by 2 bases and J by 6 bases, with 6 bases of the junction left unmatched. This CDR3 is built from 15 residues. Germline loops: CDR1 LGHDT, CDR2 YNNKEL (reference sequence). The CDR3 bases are TGTGCCAGCAGCCAATCCCGAGGGGGCCCCGGGGAGCTGTTTTTT. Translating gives CASSQSRGGPGELFF.

The CDR3: CASSPGQERGSDTF. The CDR3 DNA sequence: TGTGCCAGCTCACCGGGACAGGAGAGGGGTTCGGACACCTTC. The chain employs TRBV18 and TRBJ1-2; 8 nucleotides agree with TRBD1. V dropped 3 bases and J dropped 12; count of bases not matched to a gene: 12. CDR3 length: 14 residues. Germline CDR1 and CDR2: KGHSH and LQKENI.

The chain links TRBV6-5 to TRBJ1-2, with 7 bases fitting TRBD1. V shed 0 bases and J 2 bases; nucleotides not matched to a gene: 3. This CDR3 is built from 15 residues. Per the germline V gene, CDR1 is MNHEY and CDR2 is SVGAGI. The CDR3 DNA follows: TGTGCCAGCAGTTACTCGAGGACAGGAAACTATGGCTACACCTTC. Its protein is CASSYSRTGNYGYTF.

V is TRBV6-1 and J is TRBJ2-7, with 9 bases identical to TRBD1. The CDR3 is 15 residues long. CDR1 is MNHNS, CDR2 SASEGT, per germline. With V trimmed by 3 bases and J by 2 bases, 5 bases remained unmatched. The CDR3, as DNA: TGTGCCAGCAGTGACCCGGGACAGGGTCCCTACGAGCAGTACTTC. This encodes CASSDPGQGPYEQYF.

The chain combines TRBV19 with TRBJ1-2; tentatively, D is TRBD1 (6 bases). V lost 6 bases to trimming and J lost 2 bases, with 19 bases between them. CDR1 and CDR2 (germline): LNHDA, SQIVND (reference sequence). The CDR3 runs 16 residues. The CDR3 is CASSHRGTPQNYGYTF. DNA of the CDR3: TGTGCCAGTAGCCACAGAGGGACACCTCAAAACTATGGCTACACCTTC.

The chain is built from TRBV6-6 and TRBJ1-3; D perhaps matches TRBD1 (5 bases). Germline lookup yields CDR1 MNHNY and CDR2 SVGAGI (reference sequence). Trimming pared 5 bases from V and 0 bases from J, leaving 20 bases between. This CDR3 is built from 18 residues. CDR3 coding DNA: TGTGCCAGCAGTCCCTCGGGCCGGGGGGGGATCTCTGGAAACACCATATATTTT. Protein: CASSPSGRGGISGNTIYF.

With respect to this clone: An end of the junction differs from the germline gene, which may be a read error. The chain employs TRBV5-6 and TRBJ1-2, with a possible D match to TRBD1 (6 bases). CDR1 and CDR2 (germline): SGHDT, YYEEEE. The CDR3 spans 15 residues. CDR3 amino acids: CASSLVRQGNYDYTF. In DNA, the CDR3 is TGTGCCAGCAGCTTGGTTCGGCAGGGGAACTATGACTACACCTTC.

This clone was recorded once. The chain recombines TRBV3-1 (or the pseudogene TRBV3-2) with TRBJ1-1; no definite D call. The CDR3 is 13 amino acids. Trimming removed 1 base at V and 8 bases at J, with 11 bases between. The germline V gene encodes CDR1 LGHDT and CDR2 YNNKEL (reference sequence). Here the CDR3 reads CASSQAPVGEAFF. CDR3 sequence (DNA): TGTGCCAGCAGCCAAGCTCCCGTCGGGGAAGCTTTCTTT.

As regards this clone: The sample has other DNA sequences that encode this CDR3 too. The CDR3 region has the DNA TGCAGCGTTGAAACGGGATACGAGCAGTACTTC. The encoded protein is CSVETGYEQYF. The V call is TRBV29-1, the J call TRBJ2-7; perhaps TRBD2 as D (5 bases). From germline, CDR1 is SQVTM and CDR2 ANQGSEA. The CDR3 is made up of 11 amino acids. The ends were cut back, 2 bases at V and 4 bases at J, with 6 bases in the middle.